This record concerns one T cell receptor (beta chain) sequence. The data are from a study of blood T cell repertoires in COVID-19. The assay was immunoSEQ multiplex PCR, and TCRdb's table has in-frame clones only and misses some. The sample contains about 160,000 clones, roughly 80% of which appear only once. Sequenced: peripheral blood. This sequence was found in a man in his sixties with acute or convalescent COVID-19.

The CDR3 nucleotides read TGTGCCAGCAGCAAAGGGAGGCCCTTAGCCAAAAACATTCAGTACTTC. This encodes CASSKGRPLAKNIQYF. V is TRBV21-1 and J is TRBJ2-4; the table's D call of TRBD2 was not tested on the DNA. TRBV21-1 is classified as a pseudogene. This CDR3 is 16 amino acids long.